The 28 T cell receptor beta chains reported below all come from one sample, sequenced in a study of identical twins. TCRdb reprocessed the 5' RACE reads with MiXCR, giving one entry per CDR3 protein. This sample carries fewer than 350,000 distinct CDR3 sequences, less than 9% of them seen once, and the ten largest clones take 2% to 2.5%. These data also featured in a second study, about yellow fever vaccine responses in identical twins.

Sequencing input: memory (CD45RO+) T cells sorted from blood. The source of these receptors is a woman younger than 35 in good health.

This clonotype was detected many times. The rearrangement links TRBV6-5 to TRBJ2-7; no clear D. V dropped 6 bases and J dropped 6 bases, with 9 bases sitting between them. Germline V gene data show CDR1 as MNHEY and CDR2 as SVGAGI. The CDR3 runs 11 residues. The CDR3, as DNA: TGTGCCAGCAGCTGGGGTCGCGAGCAGTACTTC. Its protein product is CASSWGREQYF.

The sample holds many counts of this clonotype. This rearrangement joins TRBV12-3 or TRBV12-4 to TRBJ2-4; TRBD1 matches 7 bases. This CDR3 has 15 residues. V shed 4 bases and J 3 bases; nucleotides not matched to a gene: 6. DNA for the CDR3: TGTGCCAGCAGTTCGTTCCGGACAGGCAAAAACATTCAGTACTTC. Protein sequence: CASSSFRTGKNIQYF.

This chain connects TRBV20-1 to TRBJ1-5; 8 bases agree with TRBD1. The CDR3 runs 14 residues. Germline V lookup: CDR1 DFQATT, CDR2 SNEGSKA (reference sequence). V dropped 5 bases and J dropped 2; count of bases not matched to a gene: 5. The CDR3 is CSAQGQVGNQPQHF. CDR3 DNA sequence: TGCAGTGCTCAGGGACAGGTGGGCAATCAGCCCCAGCATTTT.

The sample holds many counts of this clonotype. The rearrangement joins TRBV7-2 to TRBJ2-1; 9 bases fit TRBD2. Germline V gene lookup returns CDR1 SGHTA and CDR2 FQGNSA. This CDR3 has 17 amino acids. V gave up 3 bases and J gave up 8 bases; unmatched junction bases: 14. CDR3 region: CASSFTGPAGGPYEQFF. CDR3 DNA: TGTGCCAGCAGCTTCACCGGCCCTGCGGGGGGGCCCTATGAGCAGTTCTTC.

V and J are TRBV20-1 and TRBJ2-7; D not resolved. The germline V gene encodes CDR1 DFQATT and CDR2 SNEGSKA (reference sequence). The CDR3 extends over 11 amino acids. V was shortened by 6 bases and J by 3 bases, with 9 bases between the two germline ends. CDR3: CSAVRIYEQYF. The CDR3 DNA reads TGCAGTGCCGTACGGATCTACGAGCAGTACTTC.

The genes are TRBV2 and TRBJ2-2; D tentatively fits TRBD1 or TRBD2 (5 bases each). V was pared by 7 bases and J by 0 bases, with 12 bases between. This CDR3 has 15 residues. Germline-derived CDR1 and CDR2 are SNHLY and FYNNEI. CDR3: CASTLWGSNTGELFF. CDR3 nucleotides: TGTGCCAGCACCCTATGGGGGTCGAACACCGGGGAGCTGTTTTTT.

This clonotype has at least ten counts. The chain employs TRBV9 and TRBJ2-3; D is unresolved. Germline CDR1 reads SGDLS; CDR2 reads YYNGEE. There are 14 residues in the CDR3. Trimming pared 0 bases from V and 3 bases from J, leaving 8 bases between. The CDR3 region is CASSVDPRTDTQYF. The CDR3 DNA is TGTGCCAGCAGCGTAGATCCTAGGACAGATACGCAGTATTTT. The complete variable domain, with remaining parts taken from reference TRBV9 and TRBJ2-3, reads DSGVTQTPKHLITATGQRVTLRCSPRSGDLSVYWYQQSLDQGLQFLIQYYNGEERAKGNILERFSAQQFPDLHSELNLSSLELGDSALYFCASSVDPRTDTQYFGPGTRLTVL.

In this sample, this clonotype turned up a few times. The rearrangement links TRBV10-3 to TRBJ2-5, with TRBD2 identical over 10 bases. CDR3 length: 15 amino acids. Losses at the gene ends were 3 bases for V and 5 bases for J; bases not matched to a gene: 6. Looked up from germline, CDR1 is ENHRY and CDR2 is SYGVKD. The CDR3 DNA reads TGTGCCATCAGTGACCCGGGACTAGCGAGGGAGACCCAGTACTTC. Translated: CAISDPGLARETQYF.

This clonotype was recorded a few times. The chain recombines TRBV28 with TRBJ2-2; 8 bases are shared with TRBD1. The CDR3 runs to 14 residues. Germline-derived CDR1 and CDR2 are MDHEN and SYDVKM. V lost 8 bases, J lost 7 bases, and 9 bases stayed unmatched. CDR3 sequence (DNA): TGTGCCAGCGGAGTGTCAGGGGGCATCGGGGAGCTGTTTTTT. Amino acids: CASGVSGGIGELFF.

The sample holds a few counts of this clonotype. V and J are TRBV20-1 and TRBJ2-3, with 16 nucleotides matching TRBD2. Germline V gene data show CDR1 as DFQATT and CDR2 as SNEGSKA (reference sequence). This CDR3 has 19 amino acids. V was clipped by 2 bases and J by 3 bases; unmatched bases: 11. The CDR3 is CSARPGLAGGHGSTDTQYF. In DNA, the CDR3 is TGCAGTGCTAGACCGGGACTAGCGGGGGGGCATGGAAGTACAGATACGCAGTATTTT.

This clonotype occurred many times. The chain couples TRBV10-3 to TRBJ2-3, with D possibly called TRBD1 or TRBD2 (5 bases each). Germline-derived CDR1 and CDR2 are ENHRY and SYGVKD. There are 15 residues in the CDR3. V lost 6 bases, J lost 5 bases, and 18 bases lay in between. CDR3 sequence (DNA): TGTGCCATCAGGGGGCGGCGGGCTGGTGAAGATACGCAGTATTTT. Translated, it gives CAIRGRRAGEDTQYF.

This clonotype was seen repeatedly, ten times or more. V gene TRBV12-3 or TRBV12-4 combines with J gene TRBJ2-2; D might be TRBD1 or TRBD2, each matching 6 bases. V was shortened by 6 bases and J by 2 bases, with 13 bases between the two germline ends. The CDR3 contains 15 residues. The CDR3 spells CASSPEGGNTGELFF. The CDR3 coding sequence is TGTGCCAGCAGCCCCGAGGGGGGAAACACCGGGGAGCTGTTTTTT.

This clonotype was counted only a few times. The chain employs TRBV29-1 and TRBJ2-1; TRBD1 is a possible D gene (5 bases). Germline assignment: CDR1 SQVTM and CDR2 ANQGSEA. Trimming shortened V by 0 bases and J by 4 bases, and 7 bases separated the two germline ends. CDR3 size: 13 residues. The CDR3 bases are TGCAGCGTTGAAGAGGGGCTATACAATGAGCAGTTCTTC. Translating gives CSVEEGLYNEQFF.

The gene calls are TRBV5-8 and TRBJ1-4; D remains ambiguous. Germline values: CDR1 SGHTS, CDR2 YDEGEE. The CDR3 spans 15 residues. Trimming pared 1 base from V and 0 bases from J, leaving 7 bases between. CDR3 sequence: CASSLKQATNEKLFF. The CDR3 nucleotides are TGTGCCAGCAGCTTGAAACAAGCAACTAATGAAAAACTGTTTTTT.

This clonotype has just a few counts. The J gene is TRBJ2-5, the V gene TRBV28; 7 bases are shared with TRBD1. Germline trimming cut 4 bases from V and 2 bases from J; bases unmatched to any gene: 7. Germline values: CDR1 MDHEN, CDR2 SYDVKM. CDR3 size: 15 residues. The CDR3 reads CASSSHRQGQETQYF. CDR3 coding DNA: TGTGCCAGCAGTTCCCACCGACAGGGACAAGAGACCCAGTACTTC.

This clonotype was picked up a small number of times. V is TRBV12-3 or TRBV12-4 and J is TRBJ2-5; 14 bases line up with TRBD2. The CDR3 totals 18 residues. Trimming at V came to 2 bases and at J to 1 base, leaving 6 bases not matched to a gene. CDR3 nucleotides: TGTGCCAGCAGTTTAATGGCCGGGACTAGCGGGAGCCAAGAGACCCAGTACTTC. It encodes CASSLMAGTSGSQETQYF.

This clonotype showed up many times. This rearrangement joins TRBV4-1 to TRBJ2-1; the match to TRBD2 covers 9 bases. The CDR3 is 17 amino acids. The V segment lost 4 bases and the J segment 0 bases; nucleotides outside the gene matches: 7. Germline assignment: CDR1 MGHRA and CDR2 YSYEKL. The CDR3, as DNA: TGCGCCAGCAGCCGCGGGGGACTAGCTAGCTCCTACAATGAGCAGTTCTTC. Its translation: CASSRGGLASSYNEQFF.

A few counts support this clonotype. The chain is built from TRBV20-1 and TRBJ2-1; D is undetermined. The CDR3 extends over 12 amino acids. The germline CDR1 and CDR2 sequences are DFQATT and SNEGSKA (reference sequence). V shed 2 bases and J shed 5 bases, with 7 bases lying between them. The CDR3 DNA follows: TGCAGTGCTAGACTCCATGACAATGAGCAGTTCTTC. Protein: CSARLHDNEQFF.

The table lists this clonotype with a few counts. The CDR3 reads CASRGGHIQYF. CDR3 coding DNA: TGTGCCAGCAGAGGGGGTCACATTCAGTACTTC. The chain couples TRBV6-5 to TRBJ2-4, with a tentative D call TRBD1 (6 bases). The CDR3 runs to 11 residues. Trimming pared 6 bases from V and 8 bases from J, leaving 8 bases between. Germline CDR1 and CDR2: MNHEY and SVGAGI.

The V call is TRBV20-1, the J call TRBJ2-3, with 8 bases fitting TRBD2. Germline V gene sequence: CDR1 DFQATT, CDR2 SNEGSKA (reference sequence). J gave up 2 bases and V 1 base, and 5 bases lay outside the gene matches. This CDR3 has 15 amino acids. The CDR3 reads CSARGDSGNTDTQYF. DNA of the CDR3: TGCAGTGCTAGAGGGGATAGCGGGAACACAGATACGCAGTATTTT.

This clonotype was seen repeatedly, ten times or more. The chain uses TRBV12-3 or TRBV12-4 and TRBJ2-2, with D possibly TRBD2 on 6 matching bases. V was pared by 5 bases and J by 1 base, with 17 bases between. The CDR3 is made up of 17 amino acids. CDR3 residues: CASSPLPGLENTGELFF. The CDR3 region has the DNA TGTGCCAGCAGTCCCCTTCCGGGACTCGAGAACACCGGGGAGCTGTTTTTT.

This rearrangement joins TRBV14 to TRBJ2-3; 8 bases are shared with TRBD1. The CDR3 is 15 amino acids. Trimming cost V 5 bases and J 6 bases; bases outside gene matches: 10. From germline, CDR1 is SGHDN and CDR2 FVKESK. CDR3 DNA sequence: TGTGCCAGCAGCGTCAGGACAGGGAGTCGGGATACGCAGTATTTT. Amino acids: CASSVRTGSRDTQYF.

This clonotype appeared a few times. The chain carries TRBV6-5 and TRBJ2-1; D gene uncertain. The CDR3 has 12 amino acids. V was clipped by 6 bases and J by 6 bases, with 9 bases between them. CDR1 and CDR2 (germline): MNHEY, SVGAGI. The CDR3 sequence: CASRGFVNEQFF. DNA for the CDR3: TGTGCCAGCAGAGGGTTCGTCAATGAGCAGTTCTTC.

The chain has TRBV5-1 and TRBJ1-1; D is unresolved. Germline V gene data show CDR1 as SGHRS and CDR2 as YFSETQ. The CDR3 is 13 amino acids. V was shortened by 1 base and J by 7 bases, with 11 bases between the two germline ends. CDR3 sequence (DNA): TGCGCCAGCAGCTTGCGGTTTATGGATGAAGCTTTCTTT. It translates to CASSLRFMDEAFF.

This clonotype was counted a few times. The chain recombines TRBV6-1 with TRBJ1-5, with 9 bases matching TRBD1. The J segment lost 0 bases and the V segment lost 5 bases, leaving 11 bases of the junction unmatched. Per germline, CDR1 MNHNS and CDR2 SASEGT. This CDR3 region has 18 residues. CDR3 region: CASSTGQGQFGSNQPQHF. CDR3 nucleotides: TGTGCCAGCAGTACGGGACAGGGACAATTCGGTAGCAATCAGCCCCAGCATTTT.

This clonotype came up many times. This chain connects TRBV6-1 to TRBJ2-1; perhaps TRBD2 as D (5 bases). The germline V gene encodes CDR1 MNHNS and CDR2 SASEGT. The germline V and J ends were trimmed by 8 bases and 5 bases, with 22 bases remaining between them. The CDR3 has 16 amino acids. The CDR3 spells CASWNPLGGLNNEQFF. The CDR3 nucleotides read TGTGCCAGCTGGAACCCACTAGGCGGGTTGAACAATGAGCAGTTCTTC.

This clonotype was observed at least ten times. The V gene is TRBV3-1, the J gene TRBJ1-1; D ambiguous. The V gene's germline CDR1 is LGHDT and CDR2 YNNKEL (reference sequence). The CDR3 runs to 18 residues. The V end lost 4 bases, the J end lost 1 base, and 22 bases lay between the germline ends. CDR3 DNA sequence: TGTGCCAGCAGCCCTCGCGAGGCGGTTTTAGGAACGAACACTGAAGCTTTCTTT. Translated: CASSPREAVLGTNTEAFF.

This clonotype appeared a few times. V is TRBV4-2 and J is TRBJ1-5; D is ambiguous. V lost 2 bases to trimming and J lost 9 bases, with 11 bases between them. Germline V gives CDR1 LGHNA, CDR2 YNFKEQ. The length of the CDR3 is 13 residues. CDR3 DNA: TGTGCCAGCAGCCAAAATCTGGCGGGGCCCCAGCATTTT. It translates to CASSQNLAGPQHF.